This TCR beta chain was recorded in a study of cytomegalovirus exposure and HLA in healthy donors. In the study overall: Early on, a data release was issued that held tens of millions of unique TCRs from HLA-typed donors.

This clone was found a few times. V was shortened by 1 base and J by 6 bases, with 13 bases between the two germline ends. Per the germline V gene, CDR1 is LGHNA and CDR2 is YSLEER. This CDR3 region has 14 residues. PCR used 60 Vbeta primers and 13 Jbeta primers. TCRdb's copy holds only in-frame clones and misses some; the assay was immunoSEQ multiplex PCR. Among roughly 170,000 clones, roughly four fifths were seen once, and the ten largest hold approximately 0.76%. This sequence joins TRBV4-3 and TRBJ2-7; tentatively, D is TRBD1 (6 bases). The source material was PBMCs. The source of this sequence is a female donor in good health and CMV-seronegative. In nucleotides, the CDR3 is TGCGCCAGCAGCCAAGGAACAGGGTTAAGCGAGCAGTACTTC. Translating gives CASSQGTGLSEQYF.